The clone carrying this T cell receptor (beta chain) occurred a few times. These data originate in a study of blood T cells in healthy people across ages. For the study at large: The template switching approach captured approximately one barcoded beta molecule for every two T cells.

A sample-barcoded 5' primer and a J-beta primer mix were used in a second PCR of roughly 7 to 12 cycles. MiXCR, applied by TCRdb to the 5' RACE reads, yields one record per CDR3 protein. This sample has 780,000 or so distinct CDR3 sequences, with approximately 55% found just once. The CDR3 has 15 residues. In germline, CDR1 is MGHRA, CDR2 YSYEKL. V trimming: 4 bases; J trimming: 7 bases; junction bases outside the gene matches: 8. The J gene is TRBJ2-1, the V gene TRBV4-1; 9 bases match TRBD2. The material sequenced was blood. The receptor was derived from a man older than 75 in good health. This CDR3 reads CASSPGGGRGNEQFF. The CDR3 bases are TGCGCCAGCAGCCCCGGGGGCGGGAGGGGTAATGAGCAGTTCTTC.